One sample yielded the 30 T cell receptor beta chains listed below, sequenced in a study of cytomegalovirus exposure and HLA in healthy donors. It was with 60 Vbeta and 13 Jbeta primers that the PCR ran. Sequencing used immunoSEQ multiplex PCR; TCRdb keeps in-frame clones, though not all of them. In total, the table holds over 55,000 clones. Sequenced material: PBMCs. The receptors here all came from a boy younger than 18 in good health and CMV-seronegative.

This chain joins TRBV7-6 and TRBJ1-1; D call uncertain. Per germline, CDR1 SGHVS and CDR2 FNYEAQ. The CDR3 consists of 13 residues. Trimming shortened V by 0 bases and J by 5 bases, and 7 bases separated the two germline ends. In nucleotides, the CDR3 is TGTGCCAGCAGCTTAGCGACCAGGACTGAAGCTTTCTTT. This encodes CASSLATRTEAFF.

V usage is TRBV4-2 and J usage is TRBJ2-2; D is unclear. Looked up from germline, CDR1 is LGHNA and CDR2 is YNFKEQ. Trimming took off 1 base at V and 3 bases at J, with 6 bases between the two ends. The CDR3 has 14 amino acids. In DNA, the CDR3 is TGTGCCAGCAGCCAAGCGCAGGACACCGGGGAGCTGTTTTTT. As protein: CASSQAQDTGELFF.

The V and J genes are TRBV6-1 and TRBJ2-7; maybe TRBD1 (5 bases). The CDR3 consists of 12 residues. Trimming removed 6 bases from V and 3 bases from J, with 9 bases in between. Germline V lookup: CDR1 MNHNS, CDR2 SASEGT. This chain's CDR3 is CASSFDSYEQYF. CDR3 in DNA: TGTGCCAGCAGCTTCGACAGCTACGAGCAGTACTTC.

The J gene is TRBJ1-1, the V gene TRBV12-5; D not resolved. The CDR3 extends over 13 amino acids. CDR1 is LGHNT, CDR2 FRNRAP, per germline. Trimming took 1 base from V and 0 from J, leaving 3 bases between them. As DNA, the CDR3 is TGTGCTAGTGGTTTGGGAGTGAACACTGAAGCTTTCTTT. Translation gives CASGLGVNTEAFF.

The chain combines TRBV18 with TRBJ1-4; D is perhaps TRBD1 (5 bases). The V and J ends lost 6 bases and 0 bases respectively, with 14 bases between them. The CDR3 spans 16 residues. Germline V CDR1 and CDR2: KGHSH, LQKENI. The CDR3 region has the DNA TGTGCCAGCTCCTTCGTGGGGGGAGCAACTAATGAAAAACTGTTTTTT. Translation: CASSFVGGATNEKLFF.

The rearrangement uses TRBV20-1 and TRBJ1-1; D call uncertain. Germline values: CDR1 DFQATT, CDR2 SNEGSKA (reference sequence). The CDR3 covers 11 residues. V was trimmed by 3 bases and J by 7 bases, leaving 9 bases between them. The CDR3 nucleotides read TGCAGTGCTAGCCCTCGGGTTGAAGCTTTCTTT. Protein sequence: CSASPRVEAFF.

The rearrangement links TRBV5-4 to TRBJ1-2, with D tentatively TRBD1 (5 bases). CDR1 and CDR2 from the germline V gene are SGHNT and YYREEE (reference sequence). The length of the CDR3 is 16 residues. V dropped 1 base and J dropped 2 bases, with 15 bases sitting between them. The CDR3 region is CASSLWASGVNYGYTF. The CDR3, as DNA: TGTGCCAGCAGCTTGTGGGCCTCGGGGGTGAACTATGGCTACACCTTC.

This chain links TRBV29-1 with TRBJ1-2; D gene uncertain. Deletions cut 7 bases from V and 6 bases from J, with 36 bases between. This CDR3 is built from 19 residues. Germline lookup yields CDR1 SQVTM and CDR2 ANQGSEA. CDR3 sequence: CSARPSSGHNAAVSDGYTF. In DNA, the CDR3 is TGCAGCGCTAGACCCTCGTCCGGCCATAACGCGGCAGTCAGCGATGGCTACACCTTC.

The V and J genes are TRBV7-3 and TRBJ2-1; 9 bases line up with TRBD1. In germline, CDR1 is SGHTA, CDR2 FQGTGA. V lost 5 bases, J lost 8 bases, and 4 bases stayed unmatched. The CDR3 sequence is 13 residues long. In nucleotides, the CDR3 is TGTGCCAGCAGCCCGGGACAGGGCTATGAGCAGTTCTTC. Translation gives CASSPGQGYEQFF.

The V gene is TRBV5-8, the J gene TRBJ2-3; 10 nucleotides agree with TRBD2. V lost 3 bases and J lost 6; bases outside the gene matches: 10. The CDR3 has 16 residues. CDR1 SGHTS and CDR2 YDEGEE come from the germline V gene. The CDR3 region has the DNA TGTGCCAGCAGCTCCTACCCCGGGACTAGCGTCGATACGCAGTATTTT. Protein: CASSSYPGTSVDTQYF.

The chain combines TRBV7-9 with TRBJ1-1, with TRBD1 matching over 7 bases. The V and J ends lost 6 bases and 1 base, in that order; junction bases with no gene match: 8. CDR1 and CDR2 (germline): SEHNR, FQNEAQ (reference sequence). The CDR3 is 15 residues long. The CDR3 nucleotides are TGTGCCAGCAGGGACTACAGGGGAGCGAACACTGAAGCTTTCTTT. Protein product: CASRDYRGANTEAFF. Drawing the rest from reference TRBV7-9 and TRBJ1-1, the complete variable domain is DTGVSQNPRHKITKRGQNVTFRCDPISEHNRLYWYRQTLGQGPEFLTYFQNEAQLEKSRLLSDRFSAERPKGSFSTLEIQRTEQGDSAMYLCASRDYRGANTEAFFGQGTRLTVV.

This chain links TRBV13 with TRBJ2-1; TRBD2 aligns across 10 bases. CDR1 is PRHDT and CDR2 is FYEKMQ in the germline V gene (reference sequence). J was trimmed by 2 bases and V by 2 bases; bases with no gene match: 9. The CDR3 covers 18 residues. The CDR3 DNA is TGTGCCAGCAGCTTAAGGGTGGTAGCGGGAGGCCCCTACAATGAGCAGTTCTTC. This sequence encodes CASSLRVVAGGPYNEQFF.

This chain connects TRBV7-2 to TRBJ2-7; possibly TRBD1 for D (6 bases). The CDR3 totals 14 residues. Per germline, CDR1 SGHTA and CDR2 FQGNSA. V was cut by 5 bases and J by 5 bases, with 16 bases left in between. The CDR3 nucleotides are TGTGCCAGCAGCCCCCTAAGTCGACAGGACGAGCAGTACTTC. Translating gives CASSPLSRQDEQYF. The variable domain in full, with the rest retrieved from reference TRBV7-2 and TRBJ2-7, is GAGVSQSPSNKVTEKGKDVELRCDPISGHTALYWYRQSLGQGLEFLIYFQGNSAPDKSGLPSDRFSAERTGGSVSTLTIQRTQQEDSAVYLCASSPLSRQDEQYFGPGTRLTVT.

The chain links TRBV5-6 to TRBJ1-5; unclear D gene. Trimming removed 4 bases at V and 4 bases at J, with 15 bases between. Germline V gene data show CDR1 as SGHDT and CDR2 as YYEEEE. The CDR3 is 15 amino acids. In DNA form, the CDR3 reads TGTGCCAGCAGCGAGGACGGGAGAGGGAATCAGCCCCAGCATTTT. It codes for CASSEDGRGNQPQHF.

The chain uses TRBV27 and TRBJ2-7; TRBD1 is a possible D gene (6 bases). This CDR3 is 16 amino acids long. CDR1 is MNHEY and CDR2 is SMNVEV in the germline V gene (reference sequence). Between the trimmed V and J ends, which lost 0 bases and 4 bases, there was a span of 16 bases. The CDR3 DNA follows: TGTGCCAGCAGTTTATCGGCGGCAGGGGCTACTTACGAGCAGTACTTC. Translating it yields CASSLSAAGATYEQYF.

The V gene is TRBV5-6, the J gene TRBJ1-2, with D unresolved. This CDR3 spans 12 amino acids. The germline V gene has CDR1 SGHDT and CDR2 YYEEEE. V lost 7 bases to trimming and J lost 1 base, with 8 bases between them. The CDR3 protein is CASLRSNYGYTF. The CDR3, as DNA: TGTGCCAGCCTAAGGAGTAACTATGGCTACACCTTC. Drawing the rest from reference TRBV5-6 and TRBJ1-2, the complete variable domain is DAGVTQSPTHLIKTRGQQVTLRCSPKSGHDTVSWYQQALGQGPQFIFQYYEEEERQRGNFPDRFSGHQFPNYSSELNVNALLLGDSALYLCASLRSNYGYTFGSGTRLTVV.

The gene calls are TRBV5-1 and TRBJ2-5, with 16 bases fitting TRBD2. The CDR3 is 19 residues long. V gave up 0 bases and J gave up 1 base; unmatched junction bases: 6. Germline CDR1 is SGHRS and CDR2 is YFSETQ. The CDR3: CASSLVPGLAGGPQETQYF. The CDR3 DNA reads as TGCGCCAGCAGCTTGGTCCCGGGACTAGCGGGGGGGCCCCAAGAGACCCAGTACTTC.

CDR3 protein: CASSPGRGGQNSPLHF. DNA for the CDR3: TGTGCCAGCTCACCCGGTCGGGGGGGTCAAAATTCACCCCTCCACTTT. The chain couples TRBV18 to TRBJ1-6, with D maybe TRBD1 (5 bases). Trimming removed 3 bases from V and 7 bases from J, with 16 bases in between. The CDR3 spans 16 residues. CDR1 is KGHSH, CDR2 LQKENI, per germline.

The chain recombines TRBV10-3 with TRBJ1-1; 7 bases align to TRBD1. This CDR3 contains 11 residues. Germline lookup yields CDR1 ENHRY and CDR2 SYGVKD. V dropped 8 bases and J dropped 5; count of bases not matched to a gene: 2. Here the CDR3 DNA reads TGTGCCATCGCAGGGGGAACTGAAGCTTTCTTT. Protein sequence: CAIAGGTEAFF.

This chain connects TRBV29-1 to TRBJ1-3; D is unclear. V shed 1 base and J shed 0 bases, with 10 bases lying between them. The CDR3 length is 15 residues. Germline V gene data show CDR1 as SQVTM and CDR2 as ANQGSEA. The CDR3 here is CSVEGGSPSGNTIYF. CDR3 in DNA: TGCAGCGTTGAAGGCGGTTCCCCCTCTGGAAACACCATATATTTT.

The chain employs TRBV13 and TRBJ2-3; 13 nucleotides align to TRBD2. With 5 bases clipped from V and 4 bases from J, the junction kept 6 bases outside the gene matches. The CDR3 is 16 amino acids. CDR1 is PRHDT, CDR2 FYEKMQ, per germline (reference sequence). The CDR3 nucleotides are TGTGCCAGCAGCCCCAGACTAGCGGGGGGCCCAGATACGCAGTATTTT. Encoded protein: CASSPRLAGGPDTQYF.

V is TRBV19 and J is TRBJ2-5; weak D call: TRBD2 (5 bases). V lost 6 bases to trimming and J lost 1 base, with 15 bases between them. CDR3 length: 15 amino acids. The germline V gene encodes CDR1 LNHDA and CDR2 SQIVND (reference sequence). The CDR3 region has the DNA TGTGCCAGTAGCCGTTCGCCGGGAAGCCAAGAGACCCAGTACTTC. The encoded protein is CASSRSPGSQETQYF.

Concerning this clone: The junction and the germline gene differ at one end; a read error may be behind it. Other nucleotide sequences in the sample specify the same CDR3. The J gene is TRBJ1-6, the V gene TRBV30, with D possibly being TRBD1 (6 bases). The germline V gene encodes CDR1 GTSNPN and CDR2 SVGIG (reference sequence). CDR3 length: 15 residues. CDR3 protein: CAWSVGGSYNSPLHF. CDR3 DNA sequence: TGCGCCTGGAGTGTAGGGGGCTCCTATAATTCACCCCTCCACTTT.

This chain links TRBV27 with TRBJ1-1, with D maybe TRBD1 (5 bases). The V and J ends lost 3 bases and 1 base respectively, with 12 bases between them. The length of the CDR3 is 15 residues. The germline gives CDR1 MNHEY, CDR2 SMNVEV (reference sequence). As DNA, the CDR3 is TGTGCCAGCAGTTTGCTACAGGAGGGGAACACTGAAGCTTTCTTT. Translated: CASSLLQEGNTEAFF.

The V call is TRBV27, the J call TRBJ2-6, with D perhaps matching TRBD1 (6 bases). Germline values: CDR1 MNHEY, CDR2 SMNVEV (reference sequence). This CDR3 contains 21 residues. V lost 4 bases to trimming and J lost 2 bases, with 27 bases between them. CDR3 bases: TGTGCCAGCAGTTGGGATGTTAGTCGGACAGATCCGAAAACTGGGGCCAACGTCCTGACTTTC. This encodes CASSWDVSRTDPKTGANVLTF.

The gene calls are TRBV6-5 and TRBJ1-2; no reliable D call. The CDR3 is 13 residues long. The germline gives CDR1 MNHEY, CDR2 SVGAGI. The V gene lost 6 bases and the J gene lost 4 bases, with 12 bases spanning the gap. The CDR3, as DNA: TGTGCCAGCAGCCCGACTTTCTCCTATGGCTACACCTTC. It is translated as CASSPTFSYGYTF.

The genes are TRBV5-6 and TRBJ2-1; weak D call: TRBD2 (5 bases). In germline, CDR1 is SGHDT, CDR2 YYEEEE. The CDR3 has 16 amino acids. Trimming shortened V by 4 bases and J by 6 bases, and 20 bases separated the two germline ends. CDR3 in DNA: TGTGCCAGCAGCCCCTGGGAGAGGGATGGGTCCAATGAGCAGTTCTTC. Its protein product is CASSPWERDGSNEQFF.

The chain couples TRBV18 to TRBJ2-7, with D unclear. Trimming stripped 2 bases from V and 0 bases from J, with 8 bases between. The CDR3 totals 14 residues. Germline loops: CDR1 KGHSH, CDR2 LQKENI. In DNA, the CDR3 is TGTGCCAGCTCACCAGACTTAGGCTCCTACGAGCAGTACTTC. Amino acids: CASSPDLGSYEQYF.

On this clone itself: The junction differs from germline at one of its ends, possibly a read error. The chain has TRBV5-8 and TRBJ1-2; D call uncertain. This CDR3 is 12 amino acids long. CDR1 is SGHTS and CDR2 is YDEGEE in the germline V gene. The CDR3 DNA follows: TGTGCCAGCAGCTTGGTTCCGAGCCTACAGTCCTTC. Its translation: CASSLVPSLQSF.

This rearrangement joins TRBV9 to TRBJ2-7; 9 bases fit TRBD2. Germline V lookup: CDR1 SGDLS, CDR2 YYNGEE. This CDR3 region has 15 residues. V shed 6 bases, J shed 2 bases, and the junction held 9 bases outside the gene matches. CDR3 sequence: CASTGGAGGPYEQYF. The CDR3 DNA follows: TGTGCCAGCACGGGCGGAGCGGGGGGACCCTACGAGCAGTACTTC.